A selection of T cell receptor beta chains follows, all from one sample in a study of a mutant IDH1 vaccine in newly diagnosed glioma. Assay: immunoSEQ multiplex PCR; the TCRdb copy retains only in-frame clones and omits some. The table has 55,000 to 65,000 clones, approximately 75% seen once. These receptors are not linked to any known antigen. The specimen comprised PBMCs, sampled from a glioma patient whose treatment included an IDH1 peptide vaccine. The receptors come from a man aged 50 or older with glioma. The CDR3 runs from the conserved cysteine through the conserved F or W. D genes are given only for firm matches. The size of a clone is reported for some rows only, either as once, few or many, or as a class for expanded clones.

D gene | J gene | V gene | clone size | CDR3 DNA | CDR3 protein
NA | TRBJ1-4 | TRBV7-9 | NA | TGTGCCAGCAGTTTTGAGGGGTTTGCAACTAATGAAAAACTGTTTTTT | CASSFEGFATNEKLFF
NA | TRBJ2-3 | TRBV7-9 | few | TGTGCCAGCAGCCCCCAGGGGGGGAACACAGATACGCAGTATTTT | CASSPQGGNTDTQYF
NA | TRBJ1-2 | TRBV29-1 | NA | TGCAGCGCGGGGGGGCGACTGAGCTATGGCTACACCTTC | CSAGGRLSYGYTF
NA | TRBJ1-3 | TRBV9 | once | TGTGCCAGCAGCGTCGGGCCTCGTGGTGACACCATATATTTT | CASSVGPRGDTIYF
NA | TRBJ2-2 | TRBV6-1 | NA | TGTGCCAGCAGTGAAGGAAGTTCGGCCGGGGAGCTGTTTTTT | CASSEGSSAGELFF
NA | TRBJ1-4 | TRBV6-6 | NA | TGTGCCAGCAGCCCGCAACAGGGAAACGATGAAAAACTGTTTTTT | CASSPQQGNDEKLFF
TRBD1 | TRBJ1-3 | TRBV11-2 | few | TGTGCCAGCAGCTCGGGACAGATCTCTGGAAACACCATATATTTT | CASSSGQISGNTIYF
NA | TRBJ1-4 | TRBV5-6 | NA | TGTGCCAGCAGCAGGAGGGGGGGTCCTAATGAAAAACTGTTTTTT | CASSRRGGPNEKLFF
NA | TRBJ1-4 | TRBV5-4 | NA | TGTGCCAGCAGCTGGCAAGTCGGGGGGCTGAATGAAAAACTGTTTTTT | CASSWQVGGLNEKLFF
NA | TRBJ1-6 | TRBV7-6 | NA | TGTGCCAGCAGCTCGATGGGCGGGACCCCCGGTGGGCTGAATAATTCACCCCTCCACTTT | CASSSMGGTPGGLNNSPLHF
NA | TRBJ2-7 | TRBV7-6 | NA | TGTGCCAGCAGCCTCCCGGGACCCGCGAGCTACGAGCAGTACTTC | CASSLPGPASYEQYF
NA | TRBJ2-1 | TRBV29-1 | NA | TGCAGCGTTGTCGGCAGGGGAGTAAACAATGAGCAGTTCTTC | CSVVGRGVNNEQFF
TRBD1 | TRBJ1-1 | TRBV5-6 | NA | TGTGCCAGCAACCAACAGGGGGCGGCTTGGAACACTGAAGCTTTCTTT | CASNQQGAAWNTEAFF
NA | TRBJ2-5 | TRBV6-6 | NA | TGTGCCAGCAGCCCCGCCCAGACCCAGTACTTC | CASSPAQTQYF
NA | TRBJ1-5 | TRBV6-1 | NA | TGTGCCAGCAGTGAAACCGAAAGGGGTCAGCCCCAGCATTTT | CASSETERGQPQHF
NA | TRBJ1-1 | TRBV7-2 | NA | TGTGCCAGCAGCTTAGACAACGTTGTGAACACTGAAGCTTTCTTT | CASSLDNVVNTEAFF
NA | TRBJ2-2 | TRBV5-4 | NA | TGTGCCAGCAGCTTTAGCACCGGGGAGCTGTTTTTT | CASSFSTGELFF
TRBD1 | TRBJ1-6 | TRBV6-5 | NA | TGTGCCAGCAGTTACTCGACAGGGAACAATTCACCCCTCCACTTT | CASSYSTGNNSPLHF
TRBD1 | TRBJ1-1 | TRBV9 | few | TGTGCCAGCAGCGCCTCAGGGGGCCCCACTGAAGCTTTCTTT | CASSASGGPTEAFF
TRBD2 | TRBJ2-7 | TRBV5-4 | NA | TGTGCCAGCAGCTTGGGGGCGGGGGGGTCCTACGAGCAGTACTTC | CASSLGAGGSYEQYF
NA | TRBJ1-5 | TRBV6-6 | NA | TGTGCCAGCAGACGAGGGGCGAGGCAGCCCCAGCATTTT | CASRRGARQPQHF
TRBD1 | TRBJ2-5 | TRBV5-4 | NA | TGTGCCAGCACCTTAACAGGGGGAGAGACCCAGTACTTC | CASTLTGGETQYF
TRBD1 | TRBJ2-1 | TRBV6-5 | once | TGTGCCAGCCGAACAGGGGTAGGGGCCTACAATGAGCAGTTCTTC | CASRTGVGAYNEQFF
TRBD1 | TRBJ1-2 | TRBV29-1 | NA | TGCAGCGTTGAGGGGGGACAGGGGTATGACTATGGCTACACCTTC | CSVEGGQGYDYGYTF
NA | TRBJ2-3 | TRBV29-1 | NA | TGCAGCGTTTATGGCGCCCCCTCGGGGGATACGCAGTATTTT | CSVYGAPSGDTQYF
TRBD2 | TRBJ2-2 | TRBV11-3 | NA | TGTGCCAGCAGCGACGTAGCGGGGGCCGGGGAGCTGTTTTTT | CASSDVAGAGELFF
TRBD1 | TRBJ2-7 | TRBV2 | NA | TGTGCCAGCAGCGGTTCCAGGGGGAGAGTCTACGAGCAGTACTTC | CASSGSRGRVYEQYF
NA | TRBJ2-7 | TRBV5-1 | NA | TGCGCCAGCAGCATATTGGGCGGGACCGAGCAGTACTTC | CASSILGGTEQYF
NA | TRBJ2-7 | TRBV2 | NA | TGTGCCAGCAGTGAAGAATCAAGGGCCCTCGCGGGGCAGTACTTC | CASSEESRALAGQYF
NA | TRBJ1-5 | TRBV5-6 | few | TGTGCCAGCAGCCTTCTACGGGACGGGACCCAGCATTTT | CASSLLRDGTQHF
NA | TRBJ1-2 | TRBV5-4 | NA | TGTGCCAGCAGCTCCAAGCTAAACTATGGCTACACCTTC | CASSSKLNYGYTF